These 5 T cell receptor beta chains originate from one sample sequenced in a study of cytomegalovirus exposure and HLA in healthy donors. Primers for the PCR totalled 60 Vbeta and 13 Jbeta. This table comes from immunoSEQ multiplex PCR, and its TCRdb copy is limited to in-frame clones, with some not included. Among around 150,000 clones listed, more than 75% were seen once. The material sequenced was PBMCs. These receptors came from a woman between 45 and 60 years old in good health and CMV-seropositive.

The chain joins TRBV7-2 to TRBJ1-2; D is uncertain. CDR3 length equals 15 residues. V was pared by 1 base and J by 5 bases, with 14 bases between. From germline, CDR1 is SGHTA and CDR2 FQGNSA. CDR3: CASSLVYAPGYGYTF. The CDR3, as DNA: TGTGCCAGCAGCTTAGTGTACGCCCCCGGGTATGGCTACACCTTC.

The rearrangement joins TRBV5-4 to TRBJ2-5; 12 nucleotides align to TRBD2. The V and J ends lost 0 bases and 2 bases, in that order; junction bases with no gene match: 2. The CDR3 is 16 amino acids. Germline V lookup: CDR1 SGHNT, CDR2 YYREEE (reference sequence). The CDR3 region is CASSLELAGGQETQYF. The CDR3 DNA sequence: TGTGCCAGCAGCTTGGAACTAGCGGGGGGACAAGAGACCCAGTACTTC.

The rearrangement uses TRBV2 and TRBJ1-1, with D possibly matching TRBD1 (5 bases). There are 16 residues in the CDR3. Germline-derived CDR1 and CDR2 are SNHLY and FYNNEI. Trimming shortened V by 0 bases and J by 0 bases, and 11 bases separated the two germline ends. CDR3 loop: CASSEAAGRVNTEAFF. The CDR3 nucleotides read TGTGCCAGCAGTGAAGCGGCTGGCAGGGTGAACACTGAAGCTTTCTTT.

The chain uses TRBV27 and TRBJ1-1; D gene unclear. Germline-derived CDR1 and CDR2 are MNHEY and SMNVEV (reference sequence). The CDR3 runs to 14 residues. V was shortened by 3 bases and J by 0 bases, with 8 bases between the two germline ends. In DNA form, the CDR3 reads TGTGCCAGCAGTTTGGAGGGCCTGAACACTGAAGCTTTCTTT. This gives the protein CASSLEGLNTEAFF.

CDR3 protein: CASSLGGTSFNYGYTF. The CDR3, as DNA: TGTGCCAGCAGCTTAGGGGGGACATCTTTTAACTATGGCTACACCTTC. The gene calls are TRBV13 and TRBJ1-2; D might be TRBD1 (6 bases). The V and J ends lost 0 bases and 1 base respectively, with 12 bases between them. This CDR3 comprises 16 residues. Per germline, CDR1 PRHDT and CDR2 FYEKMQ (reference sequence).